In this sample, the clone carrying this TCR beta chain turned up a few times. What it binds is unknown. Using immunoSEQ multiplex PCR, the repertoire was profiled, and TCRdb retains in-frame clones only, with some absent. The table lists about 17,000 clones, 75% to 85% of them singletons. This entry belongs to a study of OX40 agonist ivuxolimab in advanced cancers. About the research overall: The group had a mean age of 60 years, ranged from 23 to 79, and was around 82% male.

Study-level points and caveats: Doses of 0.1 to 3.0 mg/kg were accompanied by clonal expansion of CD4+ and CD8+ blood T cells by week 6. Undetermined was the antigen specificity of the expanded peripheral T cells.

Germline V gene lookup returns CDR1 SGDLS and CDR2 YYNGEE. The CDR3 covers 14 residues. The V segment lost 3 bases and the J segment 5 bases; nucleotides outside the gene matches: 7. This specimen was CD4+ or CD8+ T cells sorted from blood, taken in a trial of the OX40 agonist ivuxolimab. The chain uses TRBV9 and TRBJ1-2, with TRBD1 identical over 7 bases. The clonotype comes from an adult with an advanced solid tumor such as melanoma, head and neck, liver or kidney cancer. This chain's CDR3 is CASSAPGQSYGYTF. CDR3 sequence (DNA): TGTGCCAGCAGCGCACCGGGACAGTCGTATGGCTACACCTTC.